This TCR beta chain is drawn from a study of CD8 T cells in ankylosing spondylitis. With respect to this clonotype: The target antigen is unknown.

Findings and limits, study-wide: There was a TCR beta motif, made of several highly homologous variants, that appeared characteristic of ankylosing spondylitis blood. Disease-linked clones were CD8+ and relatively rare in peripheral blood. Past studies reported some motif variants in reactive arthritis synovial fluid and blood.

A single record per CDR3 protein comes from TCRdb applying MiXCR to the 5' RACE reads. The sample lists 200,000 to 250,000 distinct CDR3 sequences, around 18% occurring once. The sequenced sample consisted of blood, either unsorted or a sorted T cell fraction (not recorded which). The sequence derives from a male donor with ankylosing spondylitis.

Here the CDR3 reads CASSFGTLGEAFF. The CDR3 region has the DNA TGTGCCAGCAGCTTCGGGACTCTGGGTGAAGCTTTCTTT. The chain combines TRBV7-9 with TRBJ1-1, with D maybe TRBD1 (5 bases). Trimming took off 3 bases at V and 7 bases at J, with 12 bases between the two ends. Germline CDR1 and CDR2: SEHNR and FQNEAQ (reference sequence). The CDR3 runs to 13 residues.